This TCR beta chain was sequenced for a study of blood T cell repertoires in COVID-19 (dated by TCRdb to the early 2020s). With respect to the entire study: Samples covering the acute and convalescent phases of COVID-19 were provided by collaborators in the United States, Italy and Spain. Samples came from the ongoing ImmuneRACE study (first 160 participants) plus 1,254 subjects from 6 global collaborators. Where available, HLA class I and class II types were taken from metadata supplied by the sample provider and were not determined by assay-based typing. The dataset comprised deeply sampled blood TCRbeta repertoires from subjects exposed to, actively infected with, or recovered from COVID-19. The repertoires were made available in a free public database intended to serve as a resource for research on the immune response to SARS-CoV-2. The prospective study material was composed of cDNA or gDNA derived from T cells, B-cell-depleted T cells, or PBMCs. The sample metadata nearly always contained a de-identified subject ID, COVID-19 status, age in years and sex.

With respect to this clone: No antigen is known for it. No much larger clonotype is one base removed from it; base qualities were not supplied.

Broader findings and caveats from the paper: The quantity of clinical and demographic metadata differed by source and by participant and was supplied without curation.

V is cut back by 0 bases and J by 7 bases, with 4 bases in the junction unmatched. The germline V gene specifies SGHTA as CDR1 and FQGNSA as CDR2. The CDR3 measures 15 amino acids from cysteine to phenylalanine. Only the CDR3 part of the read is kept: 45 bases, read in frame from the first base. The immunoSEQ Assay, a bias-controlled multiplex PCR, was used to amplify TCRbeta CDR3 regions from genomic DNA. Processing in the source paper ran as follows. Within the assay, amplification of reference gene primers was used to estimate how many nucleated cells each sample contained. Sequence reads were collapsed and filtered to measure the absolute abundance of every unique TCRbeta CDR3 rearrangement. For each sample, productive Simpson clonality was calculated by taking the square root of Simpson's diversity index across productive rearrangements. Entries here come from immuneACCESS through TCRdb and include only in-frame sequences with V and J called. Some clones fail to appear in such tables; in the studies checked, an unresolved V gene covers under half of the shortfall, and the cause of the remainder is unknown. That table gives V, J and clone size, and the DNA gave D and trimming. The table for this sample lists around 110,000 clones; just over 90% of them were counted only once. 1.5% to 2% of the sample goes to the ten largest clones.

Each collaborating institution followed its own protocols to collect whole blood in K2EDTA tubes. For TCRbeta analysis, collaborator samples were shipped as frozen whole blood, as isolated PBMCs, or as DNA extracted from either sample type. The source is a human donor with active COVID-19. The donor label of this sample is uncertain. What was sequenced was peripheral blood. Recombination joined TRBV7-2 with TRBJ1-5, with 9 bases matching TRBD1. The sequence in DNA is TGTGCCAGCAGCTTAGCACAGGGGGCCTGGCAGCCCCAGCATTTT. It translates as CASSLAQGAWQPQHF.